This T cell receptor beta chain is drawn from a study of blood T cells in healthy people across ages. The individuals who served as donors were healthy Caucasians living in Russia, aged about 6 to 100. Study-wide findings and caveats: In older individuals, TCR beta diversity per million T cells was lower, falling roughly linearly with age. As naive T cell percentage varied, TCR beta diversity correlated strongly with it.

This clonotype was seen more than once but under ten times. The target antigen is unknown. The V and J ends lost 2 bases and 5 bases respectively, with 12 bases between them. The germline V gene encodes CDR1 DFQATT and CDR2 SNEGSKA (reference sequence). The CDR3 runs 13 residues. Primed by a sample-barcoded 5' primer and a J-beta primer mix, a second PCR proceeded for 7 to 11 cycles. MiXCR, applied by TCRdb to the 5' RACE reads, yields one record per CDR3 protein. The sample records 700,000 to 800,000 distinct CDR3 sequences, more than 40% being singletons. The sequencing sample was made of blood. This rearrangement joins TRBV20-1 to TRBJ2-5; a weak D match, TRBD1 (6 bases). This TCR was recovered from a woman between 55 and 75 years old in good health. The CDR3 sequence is CSARYRDGETQYF. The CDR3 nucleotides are TGCAGTGCTAGATACAGGGACGGTGAGACCCAGTACTTC.